This entry describes one T cell receptor (beta chain). Its antigen is currently unknown. The data stem from a study of tumor-infiltrating lymphocytes in primary liver carcinoma. The study's findings and limits: Less overlap was seen in tumor-adjacent and tumor-blood pairs than in tumor region pairs. Significantly greater top-250-clone fractions characterized tumors relative to blood (p = 0.039).

RNA and DNA were co-extracted from around 18-30 mg of unsorted bulk tissue. Per tumor, sampling covered five separate regions. Researchers generated TCR beta cDNA from about 530 ng of total RNA, relying on a constant-region primer. Three rounds of nested multiplex PCR with slightly modified ARM-PCR produced TCR beta libraries. Both of the initial two PCR rounds ran for around 9 cycles and employed TRBV1-TRBV30 forward primers alongside a C-beta reverse primer. TCRdb reprocessed the multiplex PCR reads with MiXCR, giving one entry per CDR3 protein. The sample has roughly 120,000 distinct CDR3 sequences; about 59% are singletons. This CDR3 comprises 17 residues. V gave up 6 bases and J gave up 1 base, with 19 bases separating them. Germline lookup yields CDR1 MDHEN and CDR2 SYDVKM.

This rearrangement joins TRBV28 to TRBJ2-1; weak D call: TRBD2 (6 bases). The sequencing sample was made of liver tumor tissue from sampling region 1. Subset meaning: tumor region T1, superior pole. The TCR originated in an older woman with primary liver carcinoma and hepatitis B virus infection. The CDR3 nucleotides are TGTGCCAGCAGGGGAGGCGGGGCCACCAGGTCCTACAATGAGCAGTTCTTC. Translated, it gives CASRGGGATRSYNEQFF.